This T cell receptor (beta chain) was sequenced during a study of blood T cell repertoires in COVID-19. Study-wide context: Sites across the United States, Italy and Spain contributed samples from acute and convalescent COVID-19.

Assay: immunoSEQ multiplex PCR; the TCRdb copy retains only in-frame clones and omits some. This sample has 85,000 to 120,000 clones, with 76% found just once. Seattle-derived patients entered the study during active infection and were followed longitudinally. The sequence came from an elderly man with COVID-19, enrolled during active disease. Sequenced material: peripheral blood.

CDR3: CASSRQRDGHEQYF. In nucleotides, the CDR3 is TGCGCCAGCAGCCGTCAGCGGGACGGGCACGAGCAGTACTTC. J is TRBJ2-7 and V is TRBV4-3; 7 bases are shared with TRBD2. CDR1 and CDR2 (germline): LGHNA, YSLEER. The V and J ends lost 4 bases and 5 bases, in that order; junction bases with no gene match: 8. There are 14 residues in the CDR3.